The 26 T cell receptor beta chains listed next were all sequenced from one sample in a study of blood T cells in healthy people across ages. A sample-barcoded 5' primer and a J-beta primer mix were used in a second PCR of roughly 6 to 11 cycles. TCRdb fed the 5' RACE reads into MiXCR, producing one record per CDR3 protein. This table has under 800,000 distinct CDR3 sequences, approximately 21% appearing once. The sequenced material came from blood. These receptors were taken from a man in his sixties or seventies in good health.

The chain couples TRBV5-1 to TRBJ2-5; D may be TRBD1 or TRBD2 (5 bases each). The CDR3 has 14 residues. The germline V gene has CDR1 SGHRS and CDR2 YFSETQ. Trimming took off 8 bases at V and 0 bases at J, with 14 bases between the two ends. Here the CDR3 reads CASSRDANQETQYF. The CDR3 coding sequence is TGCGCCAGTAGCAGGGACGCCAACCAAGAGACCCAGTACTTC.

A few counts support this clonotype. The V call is TRBV12-3 or TRBV12-4, the J call TRBJ2-1, with TRBD1 matching 8 bases. CDR3 length equals 16 residues. With 6 bases clipped from V and 2 bases from J, the junction kept 9 bases outside the gene matches. CDR3 in amino acids: CASRKTRTGTYNEQFF. The CDR3 DNA sequence: TGTGCCAGCAGAAAAACCCGGACAGGGACCTACAATGAGCAGTTCTTC.

In its sample, this clonotype was seen a few times. The rearrangement links TRBV27 to TRBJ2-5, with D perhaps TRBD1 (5 bases). Judging by the DNA end, TRBJ2-7 fits better; the J call may be wrong. Germline lookup yields CDR1 MNHEY and CDR2 SMNVEV (reference sequence). The CDR3 has 14 amino acids. The CDR3 sequence is CASSFYDRTYEQYF. The CDR3 DNA is TGTGCCAGCAGTTTCTATGACAGAACCTACGAGCAGTACTTC.

The J gene is TRBJ1-1, the V gene TRBV30; D is perhaps TRBD1 (5 bases). V gave up 0 bases and J gave up 5 bases, with 13 bases separating them. The CDR3 consists of 14 residues. CDR1 is GTSNPN, CDR2 SVGIG, per germline (reference sequence). CDR3 nucleotide sequence: TGTGCCTGGAGTGTAAGCGGGGGGGGAACTGAAGCTTTCTTT. Amino acid sequence: CAWSVSGGGTEAFF.

This clonotype came up many times. The chain carries TRBV5-1 and TRBJ2-1; 8 positions match TRBD2. The germline V gene has CDR1 SGHRS and CDR2 YFSETQ. The ends lost 0 bases at V and 6 bases at J; junction bases unmatched: 2. The CDR3 contains 14 residues. CDR3 in amino acids: CASSLAGTSNEQFF. CDR3 coding DNA: TGCGCCAGCAGCTTGGCCGGGACTAGCAATGAGCAGTTCTTC.

This clonotype was counted many times. The V gene is TRBV4-1, the J gene TRBJ2-2, with D unresolved. CDR1 MGHRA and CDR2 YSYEKL come from the germline V gene. The CDR3 sequence is 14 residues long. The germline V and J ends were trimmed by 5 bases and 7 bases, with 14 bases remaining between them. For the CDR3, the DNA is TGCGCCAGCAGCATCCACAGTGGGGACGGGGAGCTGTTTTTT. Translated, it gives CASSIHSGDGELFF.

Concerning this clonotype itself: Relative to the germline gene, one junction end is altered; a read error may explain this. The chain recombines TRBV28 with TRBJ2-4; TRBD1 is a possible D gene (6 bases). Germline V gene sequence: CDR1 MDHEN, CDR2 SYDVKM. This CDR3 contains 15 residues. The CDR3 sequence: CASSFAGVGQNIQHF. For the CDR3, the DNA is TGTGCCAGCAGTTTCGCAGGGGTCGGACAAAACATTCAGCACTTC.

This clonotype has a handful of counts. The chain has TRBV11-2 and TRBJ2-5; 7 nucleotides align to TRBD2. Judging by the DNA end, TRBJ2-1 fits better; the J call may be wrong. The CDR3 spans 16 residues. The V gene's germline CDR1 is SGHAT and CDR2 FQNNGV. Here the CDR3 DNA reads TGTGCCAGCAGCCCTCGGGTCAGCGGGGCCTACAATGAGCAGTTCTTC. Translation gives CASSPRVSGAYNEQFF.

The chain uses TRBV18 and TRBJ2-5; 8 bases are a match to TRBD1. Unmatched junction bases numbered 4, after V lost 5 bases and J lost 2 bases. The CDR3 spans 14 residues. Germline V gene lookup returns CDR1 KGHSH and CDR2 LQKENI. CDR3 bases: TGTGCCAGCTCAATGGGACAGGAGCAAGAGACCCAGTACTTC. The encoded protein is CASSMGQEQETQYF.

This clonotype was picked up a small number of times. The chain links TRBV20-1 to TRBJ2-7; 7 bases align to TRBD2. Trimming removed 3 bases from V and 5 bases from J; junction bases left unmatched: 7. The V gene's germline CDR1 is DFQATT and CDR2 SNEGSKA (reference sequence). CDR3 size: 13 residues. The CDR3 DNA sequence: TGCAGTGCTAGTTTTGGGGGGGGGAACGAGCAGTACTTC. Protein sequence: CSASFGGGNEQYF.

A remark on this clonotype: Its ends do not fully match the called genes, so a read error is possible. The chain recombines TRBV20-1 with TRBJ1-2; D call uncertain. The CDR3 runs to 17 residues. Germline lookup yields CDR1 DFQATT and CDR2 SNEGSKA (reference sequence). In nucleotides, the CDR3 is TGCAGTGCTAGAGTTGGCAGGTCGGAGGGTAGGCACTATGGCTGCACCTTC. This gives the protein CSARVGRSEGRHYGCTF.

The chain recombines TRBV5-1 with TRBJ2-5; weak D call: TRBD2 (5 bases). The germline gives CDR1 SGHRS, CDR2 YFSETQ. Trimming took off 0 bases at V and 4 bases at J, with 10 bases between the two ends. The CDR3 consists of 14 residues. CDR3 residues: CASSLALARETQYF. CDR3 in DNA: TGCGCCAGCAGCTTGGCTCTAGCAAGAGAGACCCAGTACTTC.

V is TRBV3-1 and J is TRBJ2-4; D is unresolved. Trimming removed 1 base from V and 8 bases from J, with 12 bases in between. Per the germline V gene, CDR1 is LGHDT and CDR2 is YNNKEL (reference sequence). The CDR3 has 14 residues. CDR3 DNA sequence: TGTGCCAGCAGCCAAGCCCCTAGTTCAGACATTCAGTACTTC. This gives the protein CASSQAPSSDIQYF.

A few counts support this clonotype. This CDR3 is CSVDRTTDTQYF. DNA of the CDR3: TGCAGCGTTGACAGAACCACAGATACGCAGTATTTT. The chain uses TRBV29-1 and TRBJ2-3; D gene unclear. This CDR3 has 12 amino acids. Per germline, CDR1 SQVTM and CDR2 ANQGSEA. Trimming took 3 bases from V and 2 from J, leaving 6 bases between them.

This clonotype was counted ten times or more. The chain has TRBV28 and TRBJ2-7; 8 positions agree with TRBD2. Germline V lookup: CDR1 MDHEN, CDR2 SYDVKM. The CDR3 contains 15 residues. The trim removed 6 bases at V and 6 bases at J, leaving 13 bases unmatched. The CDR3 is CASSLGAGEVAEQYF. For the CDR3, the DNA is TGTGCCAGCAGCCTTGGAGCGGGAGAAGTCGCCGAGCAGTACTTC.

J is TRBJ2-7 and V is TRBV11-2; D possibly matches TRBD1 or TRBD2 (6 bases each). The CDR3 totals 15 residues. The germline CDR1 and CDR2 sequences are SGHAT and FQNNGV. Between the trimmed V and J ends, which lost 1 base and 2 bases, there was a span of 12 bases. The CDR3 bases are TGTGCCAGCAGCTTAGGGGGGGCGCTACCCTACGAGCAGTACTTC. Its protein product is CASSLGGALPYEQYF.

This clonotype occurred a few times. The chain employs TRBV7-2 and TRBJ2-3; 11 bases line up with TRBD2. This CDR3 is 16 amino acids long. Per the germline V gene, CDR1 is SGHTA and CDR2 is FQGNSA. V was clipped by 2 bases and J by 2 bases; unmatched bases: 3. The CDR3 loop reads CASSLLGLADTDTQYF. The CDR3 coding sequence is TGTGCCAGCAGCTTACTGGGACTAGCGGACACAGATACGCAGTATTTT.

The V call is TRBV6-2 or TRBV6-3, the J call TRBJ2-1; D possibly matches TRBD1 or TRBD2 (6 bases each). V was shortened by 2 bases and J by 8 bases, with 22 bases between the two germline ends. Germline lookup yields CDR1 MNHEY and CDR2 SVGEGT. The CDR3 contains 17 residues. The CDR3 region is CASSYSLGASAHHEQFF. CDR3 bases: TGTGCCAGCAGTTACAGTCTGGGGGCTAGCGCCCATCATGAGCAGTTCTTC.

The V gene is TRBV12-3 or TRBV12-4, the J gene TRBJ2-3, with D unclear. This CDR3 is built from 13 residues. The germline V and J ends were trimmed by 2 bases and 1 base, with 4 bases remaining between them. In nucleotides, the CDR3 is TGTGCCAGCAGTTTACATCGCACAGATACGCAGTATTTT. Its protein is CASSLHRTDTQYF.

The rearrangement uses TRBV3-1 and TRBJ2-5; a possible D gene is TRBD2 (6 bases). The J call may be wrong; the DNA end is better matched by TRBJ2-7. CDR1 is LGHDT, CDR2 YNNKEL, per germline (reference sequence). The CDR3 contains 13 residues. The CDR3 protein is CASSQGSGGEQYF. CDR3 coding DNA: TGTGCCAGCAGCCAAGGTTCCGGGGGCGAGCAGTACTTC.

The CDR3 nucleotides read TGCAGTGCTGCCCCGCGGCTAGCGGGAAACACAGATACGCAGTATTTT. It translates to CSAAPRLAGNTDTQYF. The chain carries TRBV20-1 and TRBJ2-3; TRBD2 matches 9 bases. Unmatched junction bases numbered 11, after V lost 5 bases and J lost 2 bases. CDR1 DFQATT and CDR2 SNEGSKA come from the germline V gene (reference sequence). CDR3 length equals 16 residues.

This clonotype has a handful of counts. The rearrangement links TRBV6-5 to TRBJ1-1; 8 positions match TRBD1. CDR1 MNHEY and CDR2 SVGAGI come from the germline V gene. With 7 bases clipped from V and 1 base from J, the junction kept 2 bases outside the gene matches. The CDR3 spans 13 residues. The CDR3 is CASTGQGNTEAFF. The CDR3 nucleotides read TGTGCCAGCACCGGACAGGGGAACACTGAAGCTTTCTTT.

The chain carries TRBV28 and TRBJ2-1, with 9 bases identical to TRBD2. CDR1 is MDHEN and CDR2 is SYDVKM in the germline V gene. The CDR3 is made up of 16 amino acids. V dropped 7 bases and J dropped 2; count of bases not matched to a gene: 9. CDR3 residues: CASIWWKREAYNEQFF. The CDR3 bases are TGTGCCAGCATTTGGTGGAAGCGGGAGGCCTACAATGAGCAGTTCTTC.

V usage is TRBV29-1 and J usage is TRBJ2-7; 7 bases map to TRBD2. Germline V gives CDR1 SQVTM, CDR2 ANQGSEA. With V trimmed by 4 bases and J by 3 bases, 6 bases remained unmatched. The CDR3 extends over 13 amino acids. The CDR3 loop is CSVVSSGRYEQYF. The DNA for the CDR3 is TGCAGCGTTGTTTCTAGCGGTCGCTACGAGCAGTACTTC.

The CDR3, as DNA: TGTGCCAGCAGCCAAGGTCAAAATAGCAATCAGCCCCAGCATTTT. Translation gives CASSQGQNSNQPQHF. The gene calls are TRBV3-1 and TRBJ1-5; no firm D call. Trimming removed 1 base at V and 0 bases at J, with 7 bases between. Germline assignment: CDR1 LGHDT and CDR2 YNNKEL (reference sequence). This CDR3 is 15 amino acids long.

This clonotype showed up just a few times. The rearrangement joins TRBV12-3 or TRBV12-4 to TRBJ2-7; TRBD2 matches 8 bases. CDR3 length: 13 amino acids. Germline trimming cut 2 bases from V and 6 bases from J; bases unmatched to any gene: 3. DNA of the CDR3: TGTGCCAGCAGTTTATTGACTAGCGCCGAGCAGTACTTC. This translates into CASSLLTSAEQYF.